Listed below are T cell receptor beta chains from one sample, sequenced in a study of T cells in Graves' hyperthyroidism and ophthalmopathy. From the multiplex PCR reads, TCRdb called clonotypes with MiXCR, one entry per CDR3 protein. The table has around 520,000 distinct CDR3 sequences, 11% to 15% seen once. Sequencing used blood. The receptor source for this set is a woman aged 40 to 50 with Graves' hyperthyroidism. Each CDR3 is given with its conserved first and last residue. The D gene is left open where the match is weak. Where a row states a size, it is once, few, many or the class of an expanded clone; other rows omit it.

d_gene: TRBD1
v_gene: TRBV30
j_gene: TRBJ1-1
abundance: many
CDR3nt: TGTGCCTGGAGGCCTGCGGGACAGGGGGCGTTTGAAGCTTTCTTT
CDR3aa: CAWRPAGQGAFEAFF

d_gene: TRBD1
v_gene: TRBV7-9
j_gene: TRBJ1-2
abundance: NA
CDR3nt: TGTGCCAGCAGCTTGACGACAGGGACGTTGAGCGACTATGGCTACACCTTC
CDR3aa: CASSLTTGTLSDYGYTF

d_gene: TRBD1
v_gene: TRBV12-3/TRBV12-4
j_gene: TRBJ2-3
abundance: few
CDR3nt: TGTGCCAGCAGTTCATACAGGGGGCTGACAGATACGCAGTATTTT
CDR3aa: CASSSYRGLTDTQYF

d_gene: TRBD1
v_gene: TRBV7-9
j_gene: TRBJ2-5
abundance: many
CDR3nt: TGTGCCAGCAGCTTGCTGCTTCCAGGGGGCCGAGAGACCCAGTACTTC
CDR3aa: CASSLLLPGGRETQYF

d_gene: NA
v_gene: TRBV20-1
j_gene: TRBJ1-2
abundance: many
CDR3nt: TGCAGTGCTCTCCAGTTAGCCGGAGGGAATTCGTATGGCTACACCTTC
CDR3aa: CSALQLAGGNSYGYTF

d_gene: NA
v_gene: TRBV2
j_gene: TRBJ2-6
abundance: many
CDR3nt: TGTGCCAGCACGTTACAGGGTGGGCCCTCTGGGGCCAACGTCCTGACTTTC
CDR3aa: CASTLQGGPSGANVLTF

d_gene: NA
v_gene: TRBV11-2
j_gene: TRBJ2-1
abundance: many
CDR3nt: TGTGCCAGCAGCTCCGAGCAGTTCTTC
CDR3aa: CASSSEQFF

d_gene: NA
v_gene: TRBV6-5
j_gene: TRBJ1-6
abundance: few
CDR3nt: TGTGCCAGCAGTTACAGGACCTTAGATTCACCCCTCCACTTT
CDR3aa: CASSYRTLDSPLHF

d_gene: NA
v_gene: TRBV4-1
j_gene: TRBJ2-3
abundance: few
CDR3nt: TGCGCCAGCAGATTAACGACAGGAACTAGCACAGATACGCAGTATTTT
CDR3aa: CASRLTTGTSTDTQYF

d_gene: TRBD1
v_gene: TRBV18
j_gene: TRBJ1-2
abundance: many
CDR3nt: TGTGCCAGCTCACCACCCGGACAGGGGGTAGGTGGCTACACCTTC
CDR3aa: CASSPPGQGVGGYTF

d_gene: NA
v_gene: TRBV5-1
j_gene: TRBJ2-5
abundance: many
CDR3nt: TGCGCCAGCAGCTTGGCCGATAGGCTCCCGGAGACCCAGTACTTC
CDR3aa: CASSLADRLPETQYF

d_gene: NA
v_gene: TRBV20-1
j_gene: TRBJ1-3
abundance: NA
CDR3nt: TGCAGTGCTAGAGATCCGGGTAGTTCTGGAAACACCATATATTTT
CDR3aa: CSARDPGSSGNTIYF

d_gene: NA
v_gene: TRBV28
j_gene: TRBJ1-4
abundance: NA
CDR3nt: TGTGCCAGCAGTTCGGGGGCGGGTGAAAAACCGTTTTTT
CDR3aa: CASSSGAGEKPFF

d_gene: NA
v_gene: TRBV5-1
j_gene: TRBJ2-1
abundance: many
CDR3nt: TGCGCCACCACAAAGGGGAACCCCTCCTACAATGAGCAGTTCTTC
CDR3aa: CATTKGNPSYNEQFF

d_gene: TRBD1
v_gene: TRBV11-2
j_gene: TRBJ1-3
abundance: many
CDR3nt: TGTGCCAGCAGCCCGCAACAGGGGTTAATGGACACCATATATTTT
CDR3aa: CASSPQQGLMDTIYF

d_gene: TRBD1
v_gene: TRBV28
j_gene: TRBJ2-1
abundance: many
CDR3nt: TGTGCCAGCAGTTTAGAACGGACAGGGTATCCCTACAATGAGCAGTTCTTC
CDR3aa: CASSLERTGYPYNEQFF

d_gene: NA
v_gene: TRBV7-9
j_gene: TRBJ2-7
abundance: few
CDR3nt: TGTGCCAGCAGCCCAGGGAATATGCAGCGCGAGCAGTACTTC
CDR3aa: CASSPGNMQREQYF

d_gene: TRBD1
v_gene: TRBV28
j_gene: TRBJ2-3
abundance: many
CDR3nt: TGTGCCAGCAGGGGACAGGCACCTAGCACAGATACGCAGTATTTT
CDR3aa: CASRGQAPSTDTQYF

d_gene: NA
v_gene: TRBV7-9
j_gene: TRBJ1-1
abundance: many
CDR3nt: TGTGCCAGCAGCAACGACGGGACACCGAACACTGAAGCTTTCTTT
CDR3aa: CASSNDGTPNTEAFF

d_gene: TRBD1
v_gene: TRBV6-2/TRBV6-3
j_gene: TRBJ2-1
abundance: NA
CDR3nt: TGTGCCAGCAGTCCGGGACAGCCCTACAATGAGCAGTTCTTC
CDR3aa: CASSPGQPYNEQFF

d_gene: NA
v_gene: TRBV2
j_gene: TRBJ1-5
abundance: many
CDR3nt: TGTGCCAGCAGTGAAAATGAGGGGCGCGGGCAGCCCCAGCATTTT
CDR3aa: CASSENEGRGQPQHF

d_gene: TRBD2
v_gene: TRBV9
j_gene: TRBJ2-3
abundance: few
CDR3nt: TGTGCCAGCAGCGTAGGGACTAGCGGGAGGGCGGGAACAGATACGCAGTATTTT
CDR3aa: CASSVGTSGRAGTDTQYF

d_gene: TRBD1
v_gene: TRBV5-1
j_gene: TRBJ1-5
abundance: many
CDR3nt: TGCGCCAGCAGCCAGGGGGCGACCGGGCAGCCCCAGCATTTT
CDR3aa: CASSQGATGQPQHF

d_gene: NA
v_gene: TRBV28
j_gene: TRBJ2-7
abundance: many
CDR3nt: TGTGCCAGCAATTTGCGGGGCTCCTACGAGCAGTACTTC
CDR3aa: CASNLRGSYEQYF

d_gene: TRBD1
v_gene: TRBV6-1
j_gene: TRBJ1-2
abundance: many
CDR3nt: TGTGCCAGCATCGACAGGGGTGGGGTCTATGGCTACACCTTC
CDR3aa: CASIDRGGVYGYTF

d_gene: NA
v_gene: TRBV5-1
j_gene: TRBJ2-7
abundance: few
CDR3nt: TGCGCCAGCAGCACCCGGGACTCGGGTGGGGAGCAGTACTTC
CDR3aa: CASSTRDSGGEQYF

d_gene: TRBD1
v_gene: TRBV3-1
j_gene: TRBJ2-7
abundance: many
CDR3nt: TGTGCCAGCAGCCTGGGACAGGCCATCGCCGAGCAGTACTTC
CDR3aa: CASSLGQAIAEQYF

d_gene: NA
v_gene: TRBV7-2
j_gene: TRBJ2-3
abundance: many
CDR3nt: TGTGCCAGCAGCGACAGCGGAAGCACAGATACGCAGTATTTT
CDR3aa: CASSDSGSTDTQYF

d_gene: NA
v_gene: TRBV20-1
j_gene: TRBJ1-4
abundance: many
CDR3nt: TGCAGTGCTAGAGATCAGTGGAGCGTTAATGAAAAACTGTTTTTT
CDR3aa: CSARDQWSVNEKLFF

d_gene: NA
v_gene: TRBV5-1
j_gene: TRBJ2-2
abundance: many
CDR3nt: TGCGCCAGCAGCTCTAGGGACACCGGGGAGCTGTTTTTT
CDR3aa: CASSSRDTGELFF

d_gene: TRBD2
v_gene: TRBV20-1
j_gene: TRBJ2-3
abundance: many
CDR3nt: TGCAGTGCTAGAGATTGGAGGGGGCTAGCGGGAGTCGCGAGCACAGATACGCAGTATTTT
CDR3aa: CSARDWRGLAGVASTDTQYF

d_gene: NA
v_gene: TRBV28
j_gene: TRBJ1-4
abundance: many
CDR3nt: TGTGCCAGCAGTCGCAGAATTAATGAAAAACTGTTTTTT
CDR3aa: CASSRRINEKLFF

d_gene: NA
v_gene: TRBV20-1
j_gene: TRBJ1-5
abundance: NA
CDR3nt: TGCAGTGCTAGCGGCGTTCAGGGTAGCAATCAGCCCCAGCATTTT
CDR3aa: CSASGVQGSNQPQHF

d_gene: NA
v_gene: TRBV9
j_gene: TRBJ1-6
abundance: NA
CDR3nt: TGTGCCAGCAGCCCCGGCCAGGAACACCGCTGGAATTCACCCCTCCACTTT
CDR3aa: CASSPGQEHRWNSPLHF

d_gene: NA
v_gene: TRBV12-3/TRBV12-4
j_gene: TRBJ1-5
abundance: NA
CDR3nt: TGTGCCAGCAGTTTAGGGGCAGAAAAAGGTCAGCCCCAGCATTTT
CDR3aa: CASSLGAEKGQPQHF

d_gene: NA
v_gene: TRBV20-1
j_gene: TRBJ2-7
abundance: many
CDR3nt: TGCAGTGCAGATAAGCAGGGTTTCTACGAGCAGTACTTC
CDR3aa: CSADKQGFYEQYF

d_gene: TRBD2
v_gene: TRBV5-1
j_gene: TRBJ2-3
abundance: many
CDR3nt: TGCGCCAGCAGCCTGACTAGCGGGAGGGCCCCAGATACGCAGTATTTT
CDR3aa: CASSLTSGRAPDTQYF

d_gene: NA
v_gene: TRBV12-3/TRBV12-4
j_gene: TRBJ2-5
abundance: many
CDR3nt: TGTGCCAGCAGTGGAGTTGGGGGCCGGGAGACCCAGTACTTC
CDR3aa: CASSGVGGRETQYF

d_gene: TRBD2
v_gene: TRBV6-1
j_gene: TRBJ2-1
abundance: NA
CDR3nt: TGTGCCAGCAGCCACGCGACTAGCGGAGCCTACAATGAGCAGTTCTTC
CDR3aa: CASSHATSGAYNEQFF

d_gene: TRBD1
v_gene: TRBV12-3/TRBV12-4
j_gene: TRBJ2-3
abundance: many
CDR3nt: TGTGCCAGCAGTATTGGGGACAGCCCCGGTACGCAGTATTTT
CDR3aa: CASSIGDSPGTQYF

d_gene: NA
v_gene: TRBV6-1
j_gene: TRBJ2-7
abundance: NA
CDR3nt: TGTGCCAGCAGTGAGGAACGGGGTGGCGGGTCCTACGAGCAGTACTTC
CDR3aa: CASSEERGGGSYEQYF

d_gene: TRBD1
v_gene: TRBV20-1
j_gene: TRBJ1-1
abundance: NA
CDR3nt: TGCAGTGCACAGGGGGATACTGAAGCTTTCTTT
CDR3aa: CSAQGDTEAFF

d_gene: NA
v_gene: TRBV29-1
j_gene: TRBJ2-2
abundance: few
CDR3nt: TGCAGCGTTTTCGGGACAATCACCGGGGAGCTGTTTTTT
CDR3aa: CSVFGTITGELFF

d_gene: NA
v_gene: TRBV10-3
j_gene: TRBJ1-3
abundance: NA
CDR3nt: TGTGCCATCAGTGACAGGGGAAGCGGCACCATATATTTT
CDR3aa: CAISDRGSGTIYF

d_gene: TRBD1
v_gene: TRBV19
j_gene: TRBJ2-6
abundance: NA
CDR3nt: TGTGCCAGTAGTAGCCGGGACAGGGTCTCTGGGGCCAACGTCCTGACTTTC
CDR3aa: CASSSRDRVSGANVLTF

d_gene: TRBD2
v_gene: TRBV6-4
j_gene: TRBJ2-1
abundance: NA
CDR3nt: TGTGCCAGCAGTTACAACACTCCGGGACTAGCGGGAGGAAAGTCCTACAATGAGCAGTTCTTC
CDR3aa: CASSYNTPGLAGGKSYNEQFF

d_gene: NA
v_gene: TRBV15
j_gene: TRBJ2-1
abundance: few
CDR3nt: TGTGCCACCAGCAGAGATAGGTTGACAAGCTACAATGAGCAGTTCTTC
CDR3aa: CATSRDRLTSYNEQFF

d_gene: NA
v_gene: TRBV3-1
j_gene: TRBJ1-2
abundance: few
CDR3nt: TGTGCCAGCAGCCCAATCAGGAGAGGGGGTGAGGGCTACACCTTC
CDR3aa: CASSPIRRGGEGYTF

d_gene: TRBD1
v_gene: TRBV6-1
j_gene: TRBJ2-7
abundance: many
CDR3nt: TGTGCCAGCAGAGCAGGGGGCCCACCTTACGAGCAGTACTTC
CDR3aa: CASRAGGPPYEQYF

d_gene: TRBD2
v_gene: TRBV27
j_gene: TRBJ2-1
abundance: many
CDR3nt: TGTGCCAGCAGAAATAGCGGGGACAATGAGCAGTTCTTC
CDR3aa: CASRNSGDNEQFF

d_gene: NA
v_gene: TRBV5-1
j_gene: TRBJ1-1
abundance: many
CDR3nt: TGCGCCAGCAGCGGGGGGGGCAGGATGAACACTGAAGCTTTCTTT
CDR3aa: CASSGGGRMNTEAFF

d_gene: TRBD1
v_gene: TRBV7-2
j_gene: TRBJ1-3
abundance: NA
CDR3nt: TGTGCCAGCAGCTTAATCGCAGGGGGTAAAAGAAACACCATATATTTT
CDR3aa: CASSLIAGGKRNTIYF

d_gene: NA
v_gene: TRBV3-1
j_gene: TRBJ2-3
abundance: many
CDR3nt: TGTGCCAGCAGCCGGGGACGGGTCGGTGGTTTCGCAGATACGCAGTATTTT
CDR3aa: CASSRGRVGGFADTQYF

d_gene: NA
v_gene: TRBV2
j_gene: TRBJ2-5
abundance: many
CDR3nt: TGTGCCAGCAGTGTGGACGGGACCCAGTACTTC
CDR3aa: CASSVDGTQYF

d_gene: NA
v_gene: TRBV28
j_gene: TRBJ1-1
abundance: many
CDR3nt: TGTGCCAGCAGTTTGGGGGCCTTCTACGCAGCTTTCTTT
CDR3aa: CASSLGAFYAAFF

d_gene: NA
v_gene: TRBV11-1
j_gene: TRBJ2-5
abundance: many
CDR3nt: TGTGCCAGCAGTCCCCATCGGGGGTCCCAGGAGACCCAGTACTTC
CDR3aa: CASSPHRGSQETQYF